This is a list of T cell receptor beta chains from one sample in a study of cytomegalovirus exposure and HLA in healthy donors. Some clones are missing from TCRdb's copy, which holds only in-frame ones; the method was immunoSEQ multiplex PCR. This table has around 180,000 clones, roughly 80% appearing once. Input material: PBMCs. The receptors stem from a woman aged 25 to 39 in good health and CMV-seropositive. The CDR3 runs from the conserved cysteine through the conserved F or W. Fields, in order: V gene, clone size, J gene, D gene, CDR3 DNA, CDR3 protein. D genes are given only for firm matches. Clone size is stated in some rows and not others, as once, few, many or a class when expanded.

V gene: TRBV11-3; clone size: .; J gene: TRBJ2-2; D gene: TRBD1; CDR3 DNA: TGTGCCAGCAGCTTATTCGCCAGGGGGCTTACCGGGGAGCTGTTTTTT; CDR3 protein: CASSLFARGLTGELFF
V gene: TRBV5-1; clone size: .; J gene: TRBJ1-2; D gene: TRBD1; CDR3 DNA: TGCGCCAGCACCATGGGGGGACAGGGAGGCTCTGGCTACACCTTC; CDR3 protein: CASTMGGQGGSGYTF
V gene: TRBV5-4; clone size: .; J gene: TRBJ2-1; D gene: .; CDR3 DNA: TGTGCCAGCAGCTTGGATCTAGCGTTGGGCAATGAGCAGTTCTTC; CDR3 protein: CASSLDLALGNEQFF
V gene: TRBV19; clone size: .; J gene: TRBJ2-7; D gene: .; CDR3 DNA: TGTGCCAGTAGTATTGCGGGGCGGGTTGACTACGAGCAGTACTTC; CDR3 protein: CASSIAGRVDYEQYF
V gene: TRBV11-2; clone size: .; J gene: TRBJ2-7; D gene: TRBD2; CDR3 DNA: TGTGCCAGCAGCTGGCCGGGACTAGCGGAAACTGGCGAGCAGTACTTC; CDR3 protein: CASSWPGLAETGEQYF
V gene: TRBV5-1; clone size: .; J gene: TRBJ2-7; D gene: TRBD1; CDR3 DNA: TGCGCCAGCAGCTTGGACGTGACAGGGGACTACGAGCAGTACTTC; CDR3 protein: CASSLDVTGDYEQYF
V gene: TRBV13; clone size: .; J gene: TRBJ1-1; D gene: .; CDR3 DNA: TGTGCCAGCAGCTTAGGAGTAAACGGGGGGAACACTGAAGCTTTCTTT; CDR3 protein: CASSLGVNGGNTEAFF
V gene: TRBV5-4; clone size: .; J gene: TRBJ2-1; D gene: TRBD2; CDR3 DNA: TGTGCCAGCAGCTCAAAGACTAGCCCCATTTACAATGAGCAGTTCTTC; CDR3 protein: CASSSKTSPIYNEQFF
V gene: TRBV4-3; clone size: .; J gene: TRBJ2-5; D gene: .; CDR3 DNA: TGCGCCAGCAGCCAAGAATGGGGGGGCCCGTGGGAGACCCAGTACTTC; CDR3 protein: CASSQEWGGPWETQYF
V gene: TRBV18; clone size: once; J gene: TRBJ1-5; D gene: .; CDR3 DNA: TGTGCCAGCTCACCACGGGGGCCAGGTCATAGCAATCAGCCCCAGCATTTT; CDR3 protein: CASSPRGPGHSNQPQHF
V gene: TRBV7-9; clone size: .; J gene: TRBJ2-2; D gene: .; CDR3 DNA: TGTGCCAGCAGCCCCACCGAGGGCCCCTCCACCGGGGAGCTGTTTTTT; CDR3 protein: CASSPTEGPSTGELFF
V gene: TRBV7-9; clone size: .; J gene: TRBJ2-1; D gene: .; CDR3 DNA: TGTGCCAGCAGCCCTAGGCTCAATGAGCAGTTCTTC; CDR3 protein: CASSPRLNEQFF